This T cell receptor (beta chain) was recovered during a study of T cells in Graves' hyperthyroidism and ophthalmopathy. Study summary: Sampling of peripheral blood happened at initial diagnosis, prior to any treatment.

Researchers amplified the TCR beta CDR3 regions from RNA transcripts. In the first-round RT-PCR of the TCR CDR3, the HTBI primer set was used. TCRdb analysed the multiplex PCR reads with MiXCR anew, one entry per CDR3 protein. This sample has about 560,000 distinct CDR3 sequences, with approximately 15% found just once. This clonotype was seen many times. For Graves' hyperthyroidism to be stable, ophthalmopathy could not progress within 18 months. Uncontrolled infection, other autoimmune disease, pregnancy or lactation barred patients from enrollment. The CDR3 sequence is 15 residues long. The germline gives CDR1 KGHDR, CDR2 SFDVKD. The V segment lost 3 bases and the J segment 2 bases; nucleotides outside the gene matches: 5.

The chain is built from TRBV24-1 and TRBJ2-7, with 8 bases lining up with TRBD1. Sequences were obtained from blood. The sequence was collected from a young woman with Graves' hyperthyroidism. The CDR3 spells CATSDTKTGAYEQYF. The CDR3 bases are TGTGCCACCAGTGATACAAAGACAGGGGCCTACGAGCAGTACTTC.